This passage covers 2 T cell receptor beta chains from one sample sequenced in a study of cytomegalovirus exposure and HLA in healthy donors. Primers for the PCR totalled 60 Vbeta and 13 Jbeta. Assay used: immunoSEQ multiplex PCR; TCRdb lists only in-frame clones, some missing. The table has just under 45,000 clones, roughly half seen once; the top ten hold roughly 6%. Sequencing was performed on PBMCs. The receptors stem from a man between 60 and 75 years old in good health and CMV-seronegative.

V is TRBV7-8 and J is TRBJ2-3; D is perhaps TRBD2 (6 bases). The V gene's germline CDR1 is SGHVS and CDR2 FQNEAQ. The ends were cut back, 1 base at V and 6 bases at J, with 17 bases in the middle. The CDR3 contains 16 residues. CDR3 region: CASSLGRLVLWDTQYF. Here the CDR3 DNA reads TGTGCCAGCAGCTTAGGGCGACTAGTACTGTGGGATACGCAGTATTTT.

This clone was seen a single time. CDR3 in DNA: TGTGCCAGTAGTTCCCCGGACAGGGCTGAAGCTTTCTTT. Protein product: CASSSPDRAEAFF. The rearrangement links TRBV19 to TRBJ1-1; 8 bases match TRBD1. The V segment lost 5 bases and the J segment 6 bases; nucleotides outside the gene matches: 5. CDR3 length: 13 amino acids. CDR1 is LNHDA and CDR2 is SQIVND in the germline V gene (reference sequence).